Detailed here is one TCR beta chain. Its antigen is still unknown. Trimming pared 5 bases from V and 4 bases from J, leaving 12 bases between. CDR1 is SGHVS, CDR2 FNYEAQ, per germline. This CDR3 has 14 residues. PCR primers comprised 60 Vbeta and 13 Jbeta primers. The table came from immunoSEQ multiplex PCR; TCRdb's copy has only in-frame clones and leaves some out. Of under 95,000 clones detected, 60% to 85% appear once; the ten largest clones hold over 0.95%. This sample was taken from a study of cytomegalovirus exposure and HLA in healthy donors. Study context: Genotyping of 398 donors showed that 80% to 90% belonged to the Caucasian-associated ancestry cluster. Notes on the study in general: In an earlier analysis, productive rearrangement rates for most beta V segments clustered near 90% or 30%.

The sequencing input was PBMCs. The chain employs TRBV7-6 and TRBJ2-1; possibly TRBD2 for D (6 bases). This clonotype was sampled from a male donor in good health and CMV-seronegative. The CDR3 protein is CASSIGGAYNEQFF. The CDR3, as DNA: TGTGCCAGCAGCATCGGGGGAGCGTACAATGAGCAGTTCTTC. Based on the CDR3 plus reference TRBV7-6 and TRBJ2-1, the full variable domain is GAGVSQSPRYKVTKRGQDVALRCDPISGHVSLYWYRQALGQGPEFLTYFNYEAQQDKSGLPNDRFSAERPEGSISTLTIQRTEQRDSAMYRCASSIGGAYNEQFFGPGTRLTVL.